This TCR beta chain originates from a study of blood T cells in healthy people across ages. Overall study results and limits: Naive T cell percentage and TCR beta diversity correlated strongly. Expanded clonotype changes were possibly confounded by unknown donor CMV status.

Peripheral blood samples of roughly 9.8 milliliters were drawn from each donor. Germline V gives CDR1 SGHAT, CDR2 FQDESV (reference sequence). CDR3 length: 16 amino acids. Germline trimming cut 5 bases from V and 2 bases from J; bases unmatched to any gene: 6. It was with a sample-barcoded 5' primer and a J-beta primer mix that a second PCR of roughly 7 to 12 cycles was run. Each TCR beta cDNA got a 12-nucleotide random molecular identifier. TCRdb used MiXCR to reprocess the 5' RACE reads, holding one entry per CDR3 protein. The sample lists 1.4 million to 1.5 million distinct CDR3 sequences, roughly 45% occurring once. Many counts were recorded for this clonotype. The antigen is undetermined.

This sequence was found in a woman aged 18-29 years in good health. The specimen was blood. This rearrangement joins TRBV11-1 to TRBJ2-1; 10 bases line up with TRBD2. The CDR3 region has the DNA TGTGCCAGCAGCCGACGGACTAGCGGTACCTACAATGAGCAGTTCTTC. Translating gives CASSRRTSGTYNEQFF.